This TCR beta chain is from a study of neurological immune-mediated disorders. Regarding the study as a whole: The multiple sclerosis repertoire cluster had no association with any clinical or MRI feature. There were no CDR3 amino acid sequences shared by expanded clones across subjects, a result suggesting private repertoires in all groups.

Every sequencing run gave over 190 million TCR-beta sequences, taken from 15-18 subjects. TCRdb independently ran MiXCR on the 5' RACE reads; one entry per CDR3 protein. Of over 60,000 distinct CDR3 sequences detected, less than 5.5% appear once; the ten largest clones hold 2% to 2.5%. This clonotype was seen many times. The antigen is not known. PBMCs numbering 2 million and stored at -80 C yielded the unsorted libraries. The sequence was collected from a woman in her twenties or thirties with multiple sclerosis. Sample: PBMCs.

DNA of the CDR3: TGCGCCAGCAGCTTGACAGGGGGCCCAGATACGCAGTATTTT. Translation: CASSLTGGPDTQYF. This chain joins TRBV5-1 and TRBJ2-3, with 9 bases that match TRBD1. This CDR3 has 14 amino acids. V shed 1 base and J 4 bases; nucleotides not matched to a gene: 1. Germline-derived CDR1 and CDR2 are SGHRS and YFSETQ.